This T cell receptor beta chain was found in a study of blood T cell repertoires in COVID-19. Overall study: Acute-phase and convalescent COVID-19 samples originated in the United States, Italy and Spain.

J was trimmed by 0 bases and V by 7 bases; bases with no gene match: 13. Germline-derived CDR1 and CDR2 are MDHEN and SYDVKM. The CDR3 covers 17 residues. Repertoires were generated with immunoSEQ multiplex PCR, while TCRdb's copy carries only in-frame clones and drops some. The table records some 46,000 clones, about 85% of them present only once. This clonotype was obtained from a man between 60 and 75 years old with acute or convalescent COVID-19. This chain connects TRBV28 to TRBJ1-1, with 8 positions matching TRBD1. Sequenced material: peripheral blood. This CDR3 is CASTPGGAGGLNTEAFF. DNA of the CDR3: TGTGCCAGCACCCCCGGTGGGGCAGGGGGCCTGAACACTGAAGCTTTCTTT.